These 28 T cell receptor beta chains were all obtained from the same sample, sequenced in a study of blood T cell repertoires in COVID-19. Produced via immunoSEQ multiplex PCR; TCRdb's table is partial and in-frame only. The table records 150,000 to 200,000 clones, around four fifths of them present only once. Source material: peripheral blood. All receptors come from a woman aged 80 or older with active or convalescent COVID-19.

A single count supports this clone. The chain combines TRBV6-6 with TRBJ1-2, with 9 positions matching TRBD1. The J segment lost 7 bases and the V segment lost 4 bases, leaving 7 bases of the junction unmatched. Germline lookup yields CDR1 MNHNY and CDR2 SVGAGI (reference sequence). This CDR3 is 14 amino acids long. This chain's CDR3 is CASSFLQGAGGYTF. DNA of the CDR3: TGTGCCAGCAGTTTTCTACAGGGGGCGGGTGGCTACACCTTC.

V and J are TRBV29-1 and TRBJ1-5, with D unclear. The CDR3 spans 13 residues. Germline V gives CDR1 SQVTM, CDR2 ANQGSEA. The V gene lost 4 bases and the J gene lost 2 bases, with 9 bases spanning the gap. CDR3 DNA sequence: TGCAGCGTTGTGGGTCAGGGCAATCAGCCCCAGCATTTT. This gives the protein CSVVGQGNQPQHF.

The chain employs TRBV12-3 or TRBV12-4 and TRBJ1-2, with 7 positions matching TRBD1. The CDR3 is 13 amino acids. J gave up 4 bases and V 7 bases, and 6 bases lay outside the gene matches. The CDR3 DNA reads as TGTGCCAGCACCCTACAGGGGATCTATGGCTACACCTTC. It translates to CASTLQGIYGYTF.

The chain combines TRBV27 with TRBJ2-1; TRBD1 matches 8 bases. Germline values: CDR1 MNHEY, CDR2 SMNVEV (reference sequence). CDR3 length: 13 residues. The junction had 4 bases not matched to a gene; V was cut back by 3 bases and J by 9 bases. The CDR3 DNA is TGTGCCAGCAGTTTGGACAGGGCGGGTGAGCAGTTCTTC. Its translation: CASSLDRAGEQFF.

The rearrangement links TRBV10-1 to TRBJ1-5, with TRBD1 as a possible D gene (5 bases). The V and J ends lost 5 bases and 4 bases respectively, with 9 bases between them. Germline-derived CDR1 and CDR2 are WNHNN and SYGVQD (reference sequence). The CDR3 has 13 residues. The CDR3 nucleotides are TGCGCCAGCAGTCCCGGACAAAATCAGCCCCAGCATTTT. It is translated as CASSPGQNQPQHF.

The V call is TRBV7-2, the J call TRBJ2-7, with TRBD2 matching 11 bases. The CDR3 has 16 residues. The V gene end was trimmed by 4 bases and the J gene end by 0 bases; junction bases not matched to a gene: 5. Germline V CDR1 and CDR2: SGHTA, FQGNSA. In DNA, the CDR3 is TGTGCCAGCAGCTCAGTAGCGGGGGGGGGCTCCTACGAGCAGTACTTC. This codes for CASSSVAGGGSYEQYF.

This rearrangement joins TRBV4-3 to TRBJ2-2, with 8 bases identical to TRBD2. Unmatched junction bases numbered 9, after V lost 4 bases and J lost 2 bases. Per the germline V gene, CDR1 is LGHNA and CDR2 is YSLEER. This CDR3 region has 17 residues. This chain's CDR3 is CASSPTSGGANTGELFF. CDR3 bases: TGCGCCAGCAGCCCCACCAGCGGGGGCGCCAACACCGGGGAGCTGTTTTTT.

This rearrangement joins TRBV19 to TRBJ2-5; a possible D gene is TRBD1 (6 bases). Deletions cut 7 bases from V and 5 bases from J, with 23 bases between. The CDR3 length is 16 residues. The V gene's germline CDR1 is LNHDA and CDR2 SQIVND (reference sequence). CDR3 nucleotides: TGTGCCAGTACCCGAACGCTGGCCGGGACAATGGAGACCCAGTACTTC. This translates into CASTRTLAGTMETQYF.

V is TRBV6-2 or TRBV6-3 and J is TRBJ1-1; the D is unclear. The germline gives CDR1 MNHEY, CDR2 SVGEGT. The germline V and J ends were trimmed by 6 bases and 6 bases, with 23 bases remaining between them. The CDR3 extends over 16 amino acids. The CDR3 is CASSCLRTPLGAEAFF. In nucleotides, the CDR3 is TGTGCCAGCAGCTGCCTTAGGACCCCTCTCGGGGCTGAAGCTTTCTTT.

The sample holds many counts of this clone. This rearrangement joins TRBV19 to TRBJ1-3; 9 bases align to TRBD1. V lost 10 bases to trimming and J lost 2 bases; unmatched junction nucleotides: 15. CDR3 length: 17 residues. Germline CDR1 and CDR2: LNHDA and SQIVND (reference sequence). The chain's CDR3 is CATRPVGTGSPGNTIYF. In DNA form, the CDR3 reads TGTGCCACTAGACCCGTGGGGACAGGGAGCCCTGGAAACACCATATATTTT.

J is TRBJ2-3 and V is TRBV19; 7 positions agree with TRBD2. J gave up 5 bases and V 7 bases, and 15 bases lay outside the gene matches. The V gene's germline CDR1 is LNHDA and CDR2 SQIVND (reference sequence). The CDR3 totals 16 residues. The CDR3 DNA follows: TGTGCCAGTACCCTAACGGGGAGGGGCGGTGGAGATACGCAGTATTTT. Its protein product is CASTLTGRGGGDTQYF.

This clone was counted once. The chain employs TRBV19 and TRBJ1-5; D is perhaps TRBD1 (6 bases). CDR1 and CDR2 from the germline V gene are LNHDA and SQIVND (reference sequence). Trimming shortened V by 3 bases and J by 6 bases, and 9 bases separated the two germline ends. The CDR3 contains 13 residues. The CDR3 region has the DNA TGTGCCAGTAGTATGGGAGGGGGTCAGCCCCAGCATTTT. As protein: CASSMGGGQPQHF.

V usage is TRBV10-3 and J usage is TRBJ1-5, with 7 nucleotides matching TRBD1. Germline V lookup: CDR1 ENHRY, CDR2 SYGVKD. CDR3 length: 15 residues. The V gene end was trimmed by 1 base and the J gene end by 6 bases; junction bases not matched to a gene: 6. CDR3 in amino acids: CAISELGQTGQPQHF. CDR3 DNA sequence: TGTGCCATCAGTGAGTTGGGACAGACGGGTCAGCCCCAGCATTTT.

This chain links TRBV10-3 with TRBJ2-7; 8 nucleotides line up with TRBD1. V was pared by 4 bases and J by 5 bases, with 4 bases of the junction left unmatched. This CDR3 is built from 13 residues. Per germline, CDR1 ENHRY and CDR2 SYGVKD. CDR3 sequence reads: CAISGQGANEQYF. DNA of the CDR3: TGTGCCATCAGTGGCCAGGGGGCCAACGAGCAGTACTTC.

This chain uses TRBV2 with TRBJ1-6, with unresolved D. Deletions cut 2 bases from V and 7 bases from J, with 6 bases between. There are 13 residues in the CDR3. Germline assignment: CDR1 SNHLY and CDR2 FYNNEI. CDR3 sequence (DNA): TGTGCCAGCAGTGAACAGGCCAATTCACCCCTCCACTTT. This encodes CASSEQANSPLHF.

This chain connects TRBV12-5 to TRBJ2-7; 11 bases map to TRBD1. The V segment lost 1 base and the J segment 3 bases; nucleotides outside the gene matches: 5. The germline gives CDR1 LGHNT, CDR2 FRNRAP. The CDR3 contains 16 residues. The CDR3 reads CASGLAQGQGGYEQYF. CDR3 nucleotides: TGTGCTAGTGGTTTGGCCCAGGGACAGGGGGGCTACGAGCAGTACTTC.

V gene TRBV5-1 combines with J gene TRBJ1-1; tentatively, D is TRBD1 (6 bases). Germline V gene sequence: CDR1 SGHRS, CDR2 YFSETQ. The CDR3 has 14 residues. The V gene lost 3 bases and the J gene lost 1 base, with 10 bases spanning the gap. DNA for the CDR3: TGCGCCAGCAGCTCAGAACAGGGGAACACTGAAGCTTTCTTT. Protein product: CASSSEQGNTEAFF.

This clone has a handful of counts. The chain links TRBV5-1 to TRBJ1-1; D is undetermined. The V gene lost 1 base and the J gene lost 5 bases, with 9 bases spanning the gap. The CDR3 covers 13 residues. From germline, CDR1 is SGHRS and CDR2 YFSETQ. CDR3: CASSLTAETEAFF. The CDR3 DNA sequence: TGCGCCAGCAGCTTGACAGCGGAAACTGAAGCTTTCTTT. Full variable domain (remainder filled in from reference TRBV5-1 and TRBJ1-1): KAGVTQTPRYLIKTRGQQVTLSCSPISGHRSVSWYQQTPGQGLQFLFEYFSETQRNKGNFPGRFSGRQFSNSRSEMNVSTLELGDSALYLCASSLTAETEAFFGQGTRLTVV.

This clone was found once. The V gene is TRBV12-3 or TRBV12-4, the J gene TRBJ2-5, with 7 bases lining up with TRBD2. The CDR3 sequence is 13 residues long. V shed 11 bases and J 5 bases; nucleotides not matched to a gene: 11. CDR3 nucleotides: TGTGCCTGCTGTCCCTGGGGGGGGGAGACCCAGTACTTC. This sequence encodes CACCPWGGETQYF.

The chain employs TRBV19 and TRBJ1-3; maybe TRBD1 (5 bases). Germline-derived CDR1 and CDR2 are LNHDA and SQIVND (reference sequence). Trimming stripped 3 bases from V and 0 bases from J, with 15 bases between. The CDR3 totals 17 residues. CDR3 sequence (DNA): TGTGCCAGTAGTATCCCTTCCAGGGATTTCTCTGGAAACACCATATATTTT. Its translation: CASSIPSRDFSGNTIYF.

The chain joins TRBV18 to TRBJ2-7, with a weak D call TRBD1 (6 bases). V lost 6 bases and J lost 0, with 15 bases in between. The CDR3 extends over 15 amino acids. Germline values: CDR1 KGHSH, CDR2 LQKENI. For the CDR3, the DNA is TGTGCCAGCTCCGGACAGTCGGGGAGCTCCTACGAGCAGTACTTC. This encodes CASSGQSGSSYEQYF.

This clone has only one observation. The rearrangement links TRBV18 to TRBJ2-7; possibly TRBD1 for D (5 bases). Trimming cost V 1 base and J 3 bases, with 10 bases left between them. The CDR3 sequence is 14 residues long. CDR1 is KGHSH, CDR2 LQKENI, per germline. The CDR3 DNA sequence: TGTGCCAGCTCACCACGAGACAGAGACTACGAGCAGTACTTC. Its translation: CASSPRDRDYEQYF.

The rearrangement links TRBV3-1 (or the pseudogene TRBV3-2) to TRBJ2-2, with 7 bases fitting TRBD2. Trimming cost V 1 base and J 3 bases; bases outside gene matches: 5. Germline CDR1 and CDR2: LGHDT and YNNKEL (reference sequence). This CDR3 has 16 residues. CDR3 loop: CASSQAGGLHTGELFF. The CDR3 DNA is TGTGCCAGCAGCCAAGCGGGGGGACTCCACACCGGGGAGCTGTTTTTT.

This clone has only one observation. The chain is built from TRBV7-2 and TRBJ2-7; no clear D gene. The V end lost 3 bases, the J end lost 3 bases, and 9 bases lay between the germline ends. The germline CDR1 and CDR2 sequences are SGHTA and FQGNSA. The CDR3 length is 13 residues. DNA of the CDR3: TGTGCCAGCAGCTTTAGCCAGTACTACGAGCAGTACTTC. It specifies CASSFSQYYEQYF. Full variable domain (rest looked up from reference TRBV7-2 and TRBJ2-7): GAGVSQSPSNKVTEKGKDVELRCDPISGHTALYWYRQSLGQGLEFLIYFQGNSAPDKSGLPSDRFSAERTGGSVSTLTIQRTQQEDSAVYLCASSFSQYYEQYFGPGTRLTVT.

This chain joins TRBV7-6 and TRBJ1-4; 8 nucleotides align to TRBD1. This CDR3 spans 16 amino acids. Trimming took 0 bases from V and 7 from J; bases not matched to a gene: 7. The germline CDR1 and CDR2 sequences are SGHVS and FNYEAQ. The CDR3 DNA reads TGTGCCAGCAGCTTAGCGGGCAGGGGGCGATCTGAAAAACTGTTTTTT. Translated, it gives CASSLAGRGRSEKLFF.

V is TRBV30 and J is TRBJ2-5; tentative D call: TRBD2 (6 bases). The CDR3 extends over 16 amino acids. Germline V gene data show CDR1 as GTSNPN and CDR2 as SVGIG (reference sequence). The germline V and J ends were trimmed by 0 bases and 3 bases, with 17 bases remaining between them. In DNA form, the CDR3 reads TGTGCCTGGAGTGTATATCTCCGGGGGAAGGAAGAGACCCAGTACTTC. As protein: CAWSVYLRGKEETQYF. Full variable domain (rest looked up from reference TRBV30 and TRBJ2-5): SQTIHQWPATLVQPVGSPLSLECTVEGTSNPNLYWYRQAAGRGLQLLFYSVGIGQISSEVPQNLSASRPQDRQFILSSKKLLLSDSGFYLCAWSVYLRGKEETQYFGPGTRLLVL.

The chain carries TRBV19 and TRBJ1-4, with 9 bases matching TRBD1. This CDR3 has 15 residues. Trimming removed 5 bases from V and 7 bases from J; junction bases left unmatched: 8. The V gene's germline CDR1 is LNHDA and CDR2 SQIVND (reference sequence). The CDR3 here is CASSGGQGLSEKLFF. CDR3 DNA: TGTGCCAGTAGTGGGGGACAGGGTTTGAGTGAAAAACTGTTTTTT.

The gene calls are TRBV11-2 and TRBJ1-5; the D gene is possibly TRBD1 (6 bases). Germline loops: CDR1 SGHAT, CDR2 FQNNGV. Trimming shortened V by 5 bases and J by 3 bases, and 8 bases separated the two germline ends. The CDR3 sequence is 13 residues long. Here the CDR3 DNA reads TGTGCCAGCAGCCAGGGGTTCAATCAGCCCCAGCATTTT. It codes for CASSQGFNQPQHF.